A selection of T cell receptor beta chains follows, all from one sample in a study of cytomegalovirus exposure and HLA in healthy donors. The data were produced by immunoSEQ multiplex PCR, yet TCRdb's version contains in-frame clones alone and is incomplete. The sample lists around 100,000 clones, 70% occurring once. Sequencing was performed on PBMCs. Receptors were obtained from a middle-aged man in good health and CMV-seropositive. Both conserved end residues are part of each CDR3.

V | CDR3
TRBV30 | CAWSFTGNTEAFF
TRBV27 | CASSLSASGSIHEQFF
TRBV25-1 | CASRADRPEAFF
TRBV19 | CASSVQGVVYGYTF
TRBV6-5 | CASALETSKEAFF
TRBV27 | CASRESFDRGPLDYGYTF
TRBV6-6 | CASSSRGRTGELFF
TRBV4-1 | CASSQENSVTSGDYEQYF
TRBV28 | CASSLTVNEKLFF
TRBV10-3 | CAISEEGAKPEQYF
TRBV6-6 | CASSLDLGQKIYGYTF
TRBV28 | CASSSGQANYGYTF
TRBV4-1 | CASSHPGVETEAFF
TRBV5-6 | CASSLEVGRSYNEQFF
TRBV7-6 | CASSSGGGFEAFF
TRBV28 | CASSSAWTLEGETQYF
TRBV10-3 | CAISENRVKNTEAFF
TRBV7-2 | CASSRLAGGGYEQYF
TRBV30 | CAWSDTNYNEQFF
TRBV7-3 | CASSFRSGSSSDTQYF
TRBV7-8 | CASSPSLNTVERYTDTQYF
TRBV27 | CASSSGGWDTQYF
TRBV6-5 | CASSYGRSSYNEQFF
TRBV7-2 | CASSPTSGISYEQYF
TRBV29-1 | CSVIRDDGYGYTF
TRBV6-4 | CASSEEAQETQYF
TRBV5-8 | CASSLRLADYEQYF
TRBV6-5 | CASRKDRAYSYEQYF
TRBV9 | CASSVKGSGATEAFF
TRBV6-4 | CASSAGNTGELFF
TRBV6-5 | CASSYARAGHEQFF
TRBV29-1 | CSVGTKDYGYTF
TRBV27 | CASSPQGGDQPQHF
TRBV5-1 | CASSLGQSSGNTIYF
TRBV9 | CASSPDGGPTGELFF
TRBV7-2 | CASSRGMRGEQYF
TRBV30 | CAWSVPLASYEQYF